This T cell receptor (beta chain) is drawn from a study of cytomegalovirus exposure and HLA in healthy donors. Study summary: Unique TCR beta sequences numbering over 100 million came from about 179 million T cells in an earlier analysis.

Study-level findings and limits: Sequencing depth across donors, presence/absence analyses assumed, was roughly uniform.

The PCR employed 60 Vbeta primers together with 13 Jbeta primers. Profiling relied on immunoSEQ multiplex PCR, and the TCRdb table lists in-frame clones only, not all of them. The sample includes about 130,000 clones, around 8.5% of them seen just once. This clone was seen a few times. The antigen is not known. There are 14 residues in the CDR3. CDR1 and CDR2 (germline): SNHLY, FYNNEI. The germline V and J ends were trimmed by 11 bases and 1 base, with 17 bases remaining between them. The gene calls are TRBV2 and TRBJ1-1; D may be TRBD1 (6 bases). The sequencing sample was made of PBMCs. This TCR derives from a man aged 40-55 years in good health and CMV-seronegative. The CDR3 spells CAGGFGTENTEAFF. In nucleotides, the CDR3 is TGTGCCGGGGGCTTCGGGACGGAGAACACTGAAGCTTTCTTT.